Listed below are T cell receptor beta chains from one sample, sequenced in a study of metastatic and nonmetastatic thyroid tumors. MiXCR was used by TCRdb to re-call the PCR reads. The top ten hold around 10% of the sample, which has approximately 90,000 clones, approximately 12% seen once. Sequenced material: blood. These receptors came from a female donor with papillary thyroid cancer or a benign thyroid nodule (not recorded which). Some clones in this sample may be carry-over from other donors' samples. CDR3s include the opening cysteine and the closing phenylalanine or tryptophan. D genes are given only for firm matches. The size entry is marked missing in some rows and otherwise reads once, few, many or a size class.

v_call	clone_size	d_call	j_call	cdr3_aa	cdr3_nt
TRBV7-8	few	-	TRBJ2-7	CASSLLREAYEQYF	TGTGCCAGCAGCTTATTAAGGGAAGCCTACGAGCAGTACTTC
TRBV19	-	-	TRBJ2-3	CASSMSLVSGSTDTQYF	TGTGCCAGTAGTATGTCGCTTGTTAGCGGTAGCACAGATACGCAGTATTTT
TRBV18	many	TRBD1	TRBJ2-1	CASSPKLTGSSYNEQFF	TGTGCCAGCTCACCGAAATTGACAGGGAGCTCCTACAATGAGCAGTTCTTC
TRBV30	many	-	TRBJ1-1	CAWREQGNTEAFF	TGTGCCTGGAGGGAACAGGGGAACACTGAAGCTTTCTTT
TRBV6-1	many	-	TRBJ1-4	CATRGEPKSPSGEKLFF	TGTGCCACCCGGGGTGAGCCAAAGTCCCCGAGTGGCGAAAAACTGTTTTTT
TRBV20-1	many	-	TRBJ2-1	CSARVFGELLYNEQFF	TGCAGTGCTAGGGTTTTTGGAGAACTCCTCTACAATGAGCAGTTCTTC
TRBV28	many	-	TRBJ1-6	CASSFVAGANSPLHF	TGTGCCAGCAGTTTTGTAGCGGGGGCAAATTCACCCCTCCACTTT
TRBV4-2	many	TRBD2	TRBJ2-2	CASSPAGGLAGVAGELFF	TGTGCCAGCAGCCCGGCCGGGGGACTAGCGGGAGTGGCCGGGGAGCTGTTTTTT
TRBV5-6	few	TRBD1	TRBJ2-6	CASSFGTGGGGANVLTF	TGTGCCAGCAGCTTCGGGACAGGGGGTGGTGGGGCCAACGTCCTGACTTTC
TRBV15	many	TRBD1	TRBJ2-5	CATSRESPGQGSETQYF	TGTGCCACCAGCAGAGAATCCCCGGGACAGGGTTCGGAGACCCAGTACTTC
TRBV20-1	few	-	TRBJ2-5	CSARSDTEETQYF	TGCAGTGCTAGATCGGATACTGAAGAGACCCAGTACTTC
TRBV4-2	many	-	TRBJ2-5	CASSQEGSSAQETQYF	TGTGCCAGCAGCCAAGAAGGGTCTAGCGCACAAGAGACCCAGTACTTC
TRBV6-1	many	-	TRBJ2-1	CASSPLLGAGNEQFF	TGTGCCAGCAGCCCCCTACTCGGGGCGGGCAATGAGCAGTTCTTC
TRBV18	many	TRBD1	TRBJ2-2	CASSPQGASNTGELFF	TGTGCCAGCTCACCACAGGGGGCCTCGAACACCGGGGAGCTGTTTTTT
TRBV20-1	many	-	TRBJ1-5	CSATGRTQHF	TGCAGTGCTACCGGGAGGACCCAGCATTTT
TRBV19	many	TRBD1	TRBJ1-2	CASSRTGETYGYTF	TGTGCCAGTAGTAGGACAGGGGAGACCTATGGCTACACCTTC
TRBV6-5	many	-	TRBJ2-7	CASSYSNRDGGYEQYF	TGTGCCAGCAGTTACTCGAATAGGGACGGAGGCTACGAGCAGTACTTC
TRBV4-1	many	-	TRBJ1-1	CASSQDERNTEAFF	TGCGCCAGCAGCCAAGATGAGAGGAACACTGAAGCTTTCTTT
TRBV16	-	TRBD1	TRBJ2-5	CASSHGSRGHLETQYF	TGTGCCAGCAGCCACGGCTCAAGGGGGCATCTAGAGACCCAGTACTTC
TRBV7-6	many	TRBD2	TRBJ2-3	CASSDRLAGGEDTQYF	TGTGCCAGCAGCGACCGACTAGCGGGGGGGGAAGATACGCAGTATTTT
TRBV28	many	-	TRBJ2-5	CASSGGGNRETQYF	TGTGCCAGCAGTGGAGGGGGCAATAGAGAGACCCAGTACTTC
TRBV7-8	many	-	TRBJ2-2	CASSQGSWGTGELFF	TGTGCCAGCAGCCAGGGTTCTTGGGGCACCGGGGAGCTGTTTTTT